The rows below give T cell receptor beta chains drawn from one sample of a study of response to subunit inactivated influenza vaccine. TCRdb reprocessed the RT-PCR reads with MiXCR, giving one entry per CDR3 protein. The sample holds roughly 160,000 distinct CDR3 sequences, roughly 10% seen once. Material: CD8+ T cells sorted from PBMCs, obtained roughly 24 months after vaccination. The receptors come from a man aged 45-69 years who received an inactivated influenza vaccine. Both conserved end residues are part of each CDR3. Fields, in order: J gene, D gene, V gene, clone size, CDR3 protein, CDR3 DNA. The D gene is left open where the match is weak. Clone size is not always given. Where it is, it says once, few, many or a class for expanded clones.

j_call: TRBJ2-3; d_call: TRBD1; v_call: TRBV2; clone_size: few; cdr3_aa: CASLPGQGIVTDTQYF; cdr3_nt: TGTGCCAGTCTCCCGGGACAGGGGATAGTAACAGATACGCAGTATTTT
j_call: TRBJ1-1; d_call: TRBD1; v_call: TRBV7-9; clone_size: few; cdr3_aa: CASSLGGQVYTEAFF; cdr3_nt: TGTGCCAGCAGCTTAGGGGGACAGGTTTACACTGAAGCTTTCTTT
j_call: TRBJ2-7; d_call: .; v_call: TRBV6-5; clone_size: .; cdr3_aa: CASSYESSDSYEQYF; cdr3_nt: TGTGCCAGCAGTTACGAGTCTAGCGATTCCTACGAGCAGTACTTC
j_call: TRBJ1-1; d_call: TRBD1; v_call: TRBV5-1; clone_size: few; cdr3_aa: CASSYRQGPMNTEAFF; cdr3_nt: TGCGCCAGCAGCTACAGACAGGGGCCCATGAACACTGAAGCTTTCTTT
j_call: TRBJ1-3; d_call: .; v_call: TRBV13; clone_size: .; cdr3_aa: CASQLAGNTIYF; cdr3_nt: TGTGCCAGTCAATTAGCGGGAAACACCATATATTTT
j_call: TRBJ2-1; d_call: .; v_call: TRBV4-3; clone_size: few; cdr3_aa: CASSQDLTVAEQFF; cdr3_nt: TGCGCCAGCAGCCAAGATCTAACGGTAGCTGAGCAGTTCTTC
j_call: TRBJ2-1; d_call: .; v_call: TRBV2; clone_size: .; cdr3_aa: CASSEAGGGLGYNEQFF; cdr3_nt: TGTGCCAGCAGTGAAGCCGGGGGTGGACTGGGATACAATGAGCAGTTCTTC
j_call: TRBJ2-7; d_call: .; v_call: TRBV13; clone_size: .; cdr3_aa: CASSSGTPHYEQYF; cdr3_nt: TGTGCCAGCAGCTCCGGGACTCCCCACTACGAGCAGTACTTC
j_call: TRBJ2-5; d_call: .; v_call: TRBV10-3; clone_size: many; cdr3_aa: CAIRGDMTSQETQYF; cdr3_nt: TGTGCCATCAGGGGGGATATGACTAGTCAAGAGACCCAGTACTTC
j_call: TRBJ2-2; d_call: .; v_call: TRBV12-3/TRBV12-4; clone_size: many; cdr3_aa: CASKTTNTGELFF; cdr3_nt: TGTGCCAGCAAAACTACGAACACCGGGGAGCTGTTTTTT
j_call: TRBJ2-7; d_call: .; v_call: TRBV4-3; clone_size: few; cdr3_aa: CASSQALQGYEQYF; cdr3_nt: TGCGCCAGCAGCCAAGCCTTACAGGGCTACGAGCAGTACTTC
j_call: TRBJ2-4; d_call: .; v_call: TRBV12-3/TRBV12-4; clone_size: many; cdr3_aa: CASSLAGKNIQYF; cdr3_nt: TGTGCCAGCAGTTTAGCAGGGAAGAACATTCAGTACTTC
j_call: TRBJ2-3; d_call: .; v_call: TRBV12-3/TRBV12-4; clone_size: many; cdr3_aa: CASSGRLLPTDTQYF; cdr3_nt: TGTGCCAGCAGCGGCCGTCTTCTTCCCACAGATACGCAGTATTTT
j_call: TRBJ1-2; d_call: .; v_call: TRBV24-1; clone_size: .; cdr3_aa: CATSDWPGGSGYTF; cdr3_nt: TGTGCCACCAGTGACTGGCCGGGAGGAAGTGGCTACACCTTC
j_call: TRBJ1-1; d_call: .; v_call: TRBV4-3; clone_size: many; cdr3_aa: CASSQDFTGGSDTEAFF; cdr3_nt: TGCGCCAGCAGCCAAGATTTTACAGGTGGATCGGACACTGAAGCTTTCTTT
j_call: TRBJ2-2; d_call: .; v_call: TRBV4-1; clone_size: many; cdr3_aa: CASSSPGELFF; cdr3_nt: TGCGCCAGCAGCTCCCCCGGGGAGCTGTTTTTT
j_call: TRBJ2-7; d_call: .; v_call: TRBV27; clone_size: .; cdr3_aa: CASSHGRNYEQYF; cdr3_nt: TGTGCCAGCAGTCACGGACGGAACTACGAGCAGTACTTC
j_call: TRBJ2-7; d_call: .; v_call: TRBV20-1; clone_size: few; cdr3_aa: CSARDLTSRYEQYF; cdr3_nt: TGCAGTGCTAGAGATCTTACTAGTAGGTACGAGCAGTACTTC
j_call: TRBJ2-5; d_call: .; v_call: TRBV6-2/TRBV6-3; clone_size: few; cdr3_aa: CASSYSGVETQYF; cdr3_nt: TGTGCCAGCAGTTACTCTGGGGTAGAGACCCAGTACTTC
j_call: TRBJ2-7; d_call: TRBD1; v_call: TRBV9; clone_size: many; cdr3_aa: CASSERQGAYEQYF; cdr3_nt: TGTGCCAGCAGCGAACGACAGGGAGCCTACGAGCAGTACTTC
j_call: TRBJ2-7; d_call: .; v_call: TRBV6-2/TRBV6-3; clone_size: many; cdr3_aa: CASSYVLFHEQYF; cdr3_nt: TGTGCCAGCAGTTACGTACTCTTTCACGAGCAGTACTTC
j_call: TRBJ2-3; d_call: .; v_call: TRBV28; clone_size: .; cdr3_aa: CASSLPSTDTQYF; cdr3_nt: TGTGCCAGCAGTTTACCGTCCACAGATACGCAGTATTTT
j_call: TRBJ2-2; d_call: .; v_call: TRBV24-1; clone_size: few; cdr3_aa: CATSDRQGTIGELFF; cdr3_nt: TGTGCCACCAGTGATCGGCAGGGGACGATCGGGGAGCTGTTTTTT
j_call: TRBJ1-2; d_call: TRBD1; v_call: TRBV6-5; clone_size: many; cdr3_aa: CASSYFPTGEGYGYTF; cdr3_nt: TGTGCCAGCAGTTACTTCCCCACAGGGGAAGGCTATGGCTACACCTTC
j_call: TRBJ1-3; d_call: TRBD1; v_call: TRBV29-1; clone_size: many; cdr3_aa: CSVEPGTGSGNTIYF; cdr3_nt: TGCAGCGTTGAACCGGGGACAGGCTCTGGAAACACCATATATTTT
j_call: TRBJ2-1; d_call: .; v_call: TRBV7-2; clone_size: few; cdr3_aa: CASRDMYLTYNEQFF; cdr3_nt: TGTGCCAGCAGAGATATGTACCTAACCTACAATGAGCAGTTCTTC
j_call: TRBJ2-5; d_call: .; v_call: TRBV7-9; clone_size: few; cdr3_aa: CASSFFPREQEETQYF; cdr3_nt: TGTGCCAGCAGCTTTTTTCCCAGGGAACAAGAAGAGACCCAGTACTTC
j_call: TRBJ1-1; d_call: .; v_call: TRBV20-1; clone_size: many; cdr3_aa: CSARLGNTEAFF; cdr3_nt: TGCAGTGCTAGGTTGGGGAACACTGAAGCTTTCTTT
j_call: TRBJ2-7; d_call: .; v_call: TRBV7-6; clone_size: .; cdr3_aa: CASSLASGHSYEQYF; cdr3_nt: TGTGCCAGCAGCTTAGCGAGCGGGCACTCCTACGAGCAGTACTTC
j_call: TRBJ1-4; d_call: .; v_call: TRBV2; clone_size: few; cdr3_aa: CASSESRATTNEKLFF; cdr3_nt: TGTGCCAGCAGTGAATCCAGAGCCACAACTAATGAAAAACTGTTTTTT
j_call: TRBJ2-7; d_call: TRBD2; v_call: TRBV20-1; clone_size: many; cdr3_aa: CSARPTSSLEQYF; cdr3_nt: TGCAGTGCTAGACCGACTAGCTCCCTCGAGCAGTACTTC
j_call: TRBJ2-5; d_call: .; v_call: TRBV6-1; clone_size: .; cdr3_aa: CASSPPQGPGVNQYF; cdr3_nt: TGTGCCAGCAGTCCACCACAGGGGCCGGGAGTGAACCAGTACTTC
j_call: TRBJ2-1; d_call: TRBD2; v_call: TRBV30; clone_size: .; cdr3_aa: CAWSGGANYNEQFF; cdr3_nt: TGTGCCTGGAGCGGGGGGGCGAACTACAATGAGCAGTTCTTC
j_call: TRBJ2-7; d_call: .; v_call: TRBV9; clone_size: .; cdr3_aa: CASSVGVGSSYEQYF; cdr3_nt: TGTGCCAGCAGCGTAGGGGTTGGGAGCTCCTACGAGCAGTACTTC
j_call: TRBJ2-1; d_call: TRBD2; v_call: TRBV27; clone_size: .; cdr3_aa: CASSQGLAGDLSYNEQFF; cdr3_nt: TGTGCCAGCAGTCAGGGACTAGCGGGTGACCTCTCCTACAATGAGCAGTTCTTC
j_call: TRBJ2-7; d_call: TRBD2; v_call: TRBV12-3/TRBV12-4; clone_size: .; cdr3_aa: CASSAAGGPFSYEQYF; cdr3_nt: TGTGCCAGCAGTGCAGCGGGAGGGCCTTTCTCCTACGAGCAGTACTTC
j_call: TRBJ1-2; d_call: .; v_call: TRBV2; clone_size: many; cdr3_aa: CASTVGGNYGYTF; cdr3_nt: TGTGCCAGCACTGTTGGGGGTAACTATGGCTACACCTTC
j_call: TRBJ1-4; d_call: .; v_call: TRBV15; clone_size: few; cdr3_aa: CATSTTDGVNEKLFF; cdr3_nt: TGTGCCACCAGCACTACAGACGGTGTTAATGAAAAACTGTTTTTT
j_call: TRBJ2-7; d_call: .; v_call: TRBV27; clone_size: many; cdr3_aa: CASSPPGGRRYEQYF; cdr3_nt: TGTGCCAGCAGCCCACCTGGTGGGAGAAGGTACGAGCAGTACTTC
j_call: TRBJ2-7; d_call: TRBD1; v_call: TRBV20-1; clone_size: .; cdr3_aa: CSARDRGTYEQYF; cdr3_nt: TGCAGTGCTAGGGACAGGGGGACATACGAGCAGTACTTC
j_call: TRBJ1-5; d_call: .; v_call: TRBV20-1; clone_size: .; cdr3_aa: CSALTENNQPQHF; cdr3_nt: TGCAGTGCCCTGACAGAAAACAATCAGCCCCAGCATTTT
j_call: TRBJ2-5; d_call: TRBD2; v_call: TRBV25-1; clone_size: .; cdr3_aa: CASSELRGQETQYF; cdr3_nt: TGTGCCAGCAGTGAATTGCGGGGGCAAGAGACCCAGTACTTC
j_call: TRBJ1-3; d_call: .; v_call: TRBV5-1; clone_size: .; cdr3_aa: CASSLLGSGNTIYF; cdr3_nt: TGCGCCAGCAGCTTGCTTGGCTCTGGAAACACCATATATTTT
j_call: TRBJ2-7; d_call: .; v_call: TRBV4-2; clone_size: .; cdr3_aa: CASSQDPAGSSSYEQYF; cdr3_nt: TGTGCCAGCAGCCAAGATCCGGCGGGATCGAGCTCCTACGAGCAGTACTTC
j_call: TRBJ2-1; d_call: TRBD1; v_call: TRBV7-3; clone_size: few; cdr3_aa: CASSSPGTGIDEQFF; cdr3_nt: TGTGCCAGCAGCTCCCCCGGGACAGGGATCGATGAGCAGTTCTTC
j_call: TRBJ2-7; d_call: .; v_call: TRBV20-1; clone_size: .; cdr3_aa: CSARDDGTSYEQYF; cdr3_nt: TGCAGTGCTAGAGATGACGGGACCTCCTACGAGCAGTACTTC
j_call: TRBJ2-2; d_call: .; v_call: TRBV7-2; clone_size: .; cdr3_aa: CASTRTGGPTGELFF; cdr3_nt: TGTGCCAGCACCCGTACTGGGGGCCCCACCGGGGAGCTGTTTTTT
j_call: TRBJ2-3; d_call: TRBD2; v_call: TRBV4-3; clone_size: many; cdr3_aa: CASSPTSGSSTDTQYF; cdr3_nt: TGCGCCAGCAGCCCGACTAGCGGTTCGAGCACAGATACGCAGTATTTT
j_call: TRBJ2-7; d_call: TRBD1; v_call: TRBV7-2; clone_size: few; cdr3_aa: CASSPPWPGQGFDEQYF; cdr3_nt: TGTGCCAGCAGCCCCCCCTGGCCGGGACAGGGATTCGACGAGCAGTACTTC
j_call: TRBJ2-7; d_call: TRBD2; v_call: TRBV13; clone_size: .; cdr3_aa: CASSLGPSGSSHEQYF; cdr3_nt: TGTGCCAGCAGCTTAGGCCCGAGCGGGAGTTCCCACGAGCAGTACTTC
j_call: TRBJ1-4; d_call: .; v_call: TRBV20-1; clone_size: few; cdr3_aa: CSADDGVATEKLFF; cdr3_nt: TGCAGTGCTGACGACGGGGTTGCGACTGAAAAACTGTTTTTT
j_call: TRBJ2-1; d_call: .; v_call: TRBV7-9; clone_size: .; cdr3_aa: CASSLPASSYNEQFF; cdr3_nt: TGTGCCAGCAGCTTACCAGCCTCCAGCTACAATGAGCAGTTCTTC
j_call: TRBJ1-1; d_call: .; v_call: TRBV28; clone_size: .; cdr3_aa: CASSLLGEGYTEAFF; cdr3_nt: TGTGCCAGCAGCTTGCTCGGGGAAGGGTACACTGAAGCTTTCTTT
j_call: TRBJ2-3; d_call: .; v_call: TRBV12-3/TRBV12-4; clone_size: few; cdr3_aa: CASSFRWSEGSTDTQYF; cdr3_nt: TGTGCCAGCAGTTTCCGATGGTCGGAGGGTAGCACAGATACGCAGTATTTT
j_call: TRBJ2-2; d_call: .; v_call: TRBV4-1; clone_size: .; cdr3_aa: CASSQDQFRSNTGELFF; cdr3_nt: TGCGCCAGCAGCCAAGATCAATTCCGATCTAACACCGGGGAGCTGTTTTTT
j_call: TRBJ2-7; d_call: .; v_call: TRBV15; clone_size: few; cdr3_aa: CATSISRQGWYEQYF; cdr3_nt: TGTGCCACCAGCATCTCACGTCAAGGTTGGTACGAGCAGTACTTC
j_call: TRBJ2-2; d_call: .; v_call: TRBV4-1; clone_size: .; cdr3_aa: CASSHPLGRASGELFF; cdr3_nt: TGCGCCAGCAGCCACCCCCTGGGGCGGGCTTCCGGGGAGCTGTTTTTT